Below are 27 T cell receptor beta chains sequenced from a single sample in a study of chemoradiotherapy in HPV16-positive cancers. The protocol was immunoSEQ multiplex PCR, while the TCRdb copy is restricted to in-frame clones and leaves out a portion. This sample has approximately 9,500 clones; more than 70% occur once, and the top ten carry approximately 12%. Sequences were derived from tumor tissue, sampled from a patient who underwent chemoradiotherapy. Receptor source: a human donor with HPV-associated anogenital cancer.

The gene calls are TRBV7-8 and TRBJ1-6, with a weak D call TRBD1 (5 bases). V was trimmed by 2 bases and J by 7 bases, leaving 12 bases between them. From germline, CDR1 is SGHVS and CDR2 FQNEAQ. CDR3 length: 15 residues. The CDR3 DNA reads TGTGCCAGCAGCTTAAGAGGGGTTGGAAATTCACCCCTCCACTTT. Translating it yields CASSLRGVGNSPLHF.

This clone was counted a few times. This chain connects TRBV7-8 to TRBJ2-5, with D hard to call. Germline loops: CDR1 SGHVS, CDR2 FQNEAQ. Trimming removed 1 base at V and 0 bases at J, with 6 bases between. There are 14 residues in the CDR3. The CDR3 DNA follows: TGTGCCAGCAGCTTAGGATCATACCAAGAGACCCAGTACTTC. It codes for CASSLGSYQETQYF.

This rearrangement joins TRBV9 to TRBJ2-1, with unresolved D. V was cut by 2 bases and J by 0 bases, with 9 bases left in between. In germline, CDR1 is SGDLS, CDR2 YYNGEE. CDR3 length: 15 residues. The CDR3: CASSVFGYSYNEQFF. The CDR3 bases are TGTGCCAGCAGCGTTTTCGGGTACTCCTACAATGAGCAGTTCTTC. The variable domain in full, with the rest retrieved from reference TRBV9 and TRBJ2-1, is DSGVTQTPKHLITATGQRVTLRCSPRSGDLSVYWYQQSLDQGLQFLIQYYNGEERAKGNILERFSAQQFPDLHSELNLSSLELGDSALYFCASSVFGYSYNEQFFGPGTRLTVL.

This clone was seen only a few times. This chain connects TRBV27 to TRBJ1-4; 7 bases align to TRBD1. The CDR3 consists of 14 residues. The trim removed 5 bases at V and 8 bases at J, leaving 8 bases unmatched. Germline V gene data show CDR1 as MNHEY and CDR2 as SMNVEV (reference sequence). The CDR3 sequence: CASSATGLIEKLFF. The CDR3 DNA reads TGTGCCAGCAGTGCGACAGGGTTGATAGAAAAACTGTTTTTT.

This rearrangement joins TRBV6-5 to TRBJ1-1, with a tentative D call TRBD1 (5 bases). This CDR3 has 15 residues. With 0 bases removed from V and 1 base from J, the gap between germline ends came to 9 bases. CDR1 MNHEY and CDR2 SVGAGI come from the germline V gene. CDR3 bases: TGTGCCAGCAGTTACTCCTGGCAGGGGAACACTGAAGCTTTCTTT. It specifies CASSYSWQGNTEAFF.

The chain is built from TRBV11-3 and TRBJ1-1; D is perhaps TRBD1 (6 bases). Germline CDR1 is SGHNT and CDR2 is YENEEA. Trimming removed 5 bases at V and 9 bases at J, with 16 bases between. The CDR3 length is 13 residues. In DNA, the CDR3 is TGTGCCAGCAGCCCGGGGGCGTTGGGCCAAGCTTTCTTT. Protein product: CASSPGALGQAFF.

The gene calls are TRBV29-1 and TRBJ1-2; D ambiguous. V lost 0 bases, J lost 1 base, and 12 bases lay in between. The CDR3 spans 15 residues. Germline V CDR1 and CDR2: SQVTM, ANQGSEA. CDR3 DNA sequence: TGCAGCGTTGAAGAGGAGTCACTGATTAACTATGGCTACACCTTC. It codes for CSVEEESLINYGYTF.

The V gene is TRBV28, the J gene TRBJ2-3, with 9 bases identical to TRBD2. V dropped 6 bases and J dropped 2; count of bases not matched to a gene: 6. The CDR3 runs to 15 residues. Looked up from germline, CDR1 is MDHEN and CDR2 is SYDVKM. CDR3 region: CASSASGVNTDTQYF. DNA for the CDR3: TGTGCCAGCAGCGCTAGCGGGGTCAACACAGATACGCAGTATTTT.

CDR3 coding DNA: TGTGCCAGCAGTGGCCCGGGCGAAAAACTGTTTTTT. It yields the protein CASSGPGEKLFF. V gene TRBV28 combines with J gene TRBJ1-4; D gene uncertain. There are 12 residues in the CDR3. V was shortened by 5 bases and J by 8 bases, with 9 bases between the two germline ends. Germline loops: CDR1 MDHEN, CDR2 SYDVKM.

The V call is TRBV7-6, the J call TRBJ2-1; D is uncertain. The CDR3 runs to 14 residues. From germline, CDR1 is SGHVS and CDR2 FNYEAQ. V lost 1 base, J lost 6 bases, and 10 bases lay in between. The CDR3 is CASSLGGIPNEQFF. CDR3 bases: TGTGCCAGCAGCTTAGGGGGAATCCCCAATGAGCAGTTCTTC.

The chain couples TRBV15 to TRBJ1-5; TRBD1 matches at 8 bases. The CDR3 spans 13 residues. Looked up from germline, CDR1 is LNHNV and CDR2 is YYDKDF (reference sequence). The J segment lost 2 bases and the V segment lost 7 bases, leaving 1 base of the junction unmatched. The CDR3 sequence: CATKDRGNQPQHF. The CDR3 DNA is TGTGCCACCAAGGACAGGGGCAATCAGCCCCAGCATTTT.

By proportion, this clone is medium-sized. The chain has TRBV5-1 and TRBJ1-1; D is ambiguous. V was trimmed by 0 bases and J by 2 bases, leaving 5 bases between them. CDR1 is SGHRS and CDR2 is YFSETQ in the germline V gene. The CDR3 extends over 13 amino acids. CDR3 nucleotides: TGCGCCAGCAGCTTGGAAGGCAACACTGAAGCTTTCTTT. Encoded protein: CASSLEGNTEAFF.

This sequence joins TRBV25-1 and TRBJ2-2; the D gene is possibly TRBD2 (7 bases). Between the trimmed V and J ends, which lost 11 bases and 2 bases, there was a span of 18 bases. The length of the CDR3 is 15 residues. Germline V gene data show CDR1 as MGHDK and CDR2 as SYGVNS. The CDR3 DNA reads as TGTGCCTCCCGCCTGGGGGGGCCCAACACCGGGGAGCTGTTTTTT. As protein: CASRLGGPNTGELFF. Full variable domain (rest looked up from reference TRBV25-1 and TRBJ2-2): EADIYQTPRYLVIGTGKKITLECSQTMGHDKMYWYQQDPGMELHLIHYSYGVNSTEKGDLSSESTVSRIRTEHFPLTLESARPSHTSQYLCASRLGGPNTGELFFGEGSRLTVL.

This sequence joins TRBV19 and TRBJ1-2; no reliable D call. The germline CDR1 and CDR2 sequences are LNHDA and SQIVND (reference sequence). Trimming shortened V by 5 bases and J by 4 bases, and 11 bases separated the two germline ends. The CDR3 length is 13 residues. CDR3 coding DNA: TGTGCCAGTAGTCCGCACACCTCCTATGGCTACACCTTC. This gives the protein CASSPHTSYGYTF.

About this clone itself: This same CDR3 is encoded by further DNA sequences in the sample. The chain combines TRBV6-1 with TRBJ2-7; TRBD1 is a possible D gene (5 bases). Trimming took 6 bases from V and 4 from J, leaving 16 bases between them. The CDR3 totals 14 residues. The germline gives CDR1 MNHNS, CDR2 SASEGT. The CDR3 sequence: CASSLTENSYEQYF. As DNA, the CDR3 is TGTGCCAGCAGCTTGACAGAAAATAGTTACGAGCAGTACTTC.

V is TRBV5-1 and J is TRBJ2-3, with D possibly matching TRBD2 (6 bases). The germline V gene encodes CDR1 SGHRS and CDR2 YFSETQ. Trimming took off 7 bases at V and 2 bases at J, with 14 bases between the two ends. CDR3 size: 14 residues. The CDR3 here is CASRGSHLTDTQYF. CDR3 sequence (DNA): TGCGCCAGCCGGGGGAGTCACCTCACAGATACGCAGTATTTT.

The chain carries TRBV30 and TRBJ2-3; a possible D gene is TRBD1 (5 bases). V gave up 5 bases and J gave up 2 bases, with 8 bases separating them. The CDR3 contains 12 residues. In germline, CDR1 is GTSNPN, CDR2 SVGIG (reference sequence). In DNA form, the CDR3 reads TGTGCCTGGGTAGGGGACACAGATACGCAGTATTTT. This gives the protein CAWVGDTDTQYF. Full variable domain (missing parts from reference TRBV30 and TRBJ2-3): SQTIHQWPATLVQPVGSPLSLECTVEGTSNPNLYWYRQAAGRGLQLLFYSVGIGQISSEVPQNLSASRPQDRQFILSSKKLLLSDSGFYLCAWVGDTDTQYFGPGTRLTVL.

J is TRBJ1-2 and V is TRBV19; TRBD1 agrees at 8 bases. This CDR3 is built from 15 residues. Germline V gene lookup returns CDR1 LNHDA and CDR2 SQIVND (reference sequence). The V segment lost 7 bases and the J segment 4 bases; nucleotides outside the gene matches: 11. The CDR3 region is CASTIQGAGIYGYTF. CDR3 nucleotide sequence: TGTGCCAGTACCATCCAGGGGGCGGGGATCTATGGCTACACCTTC.

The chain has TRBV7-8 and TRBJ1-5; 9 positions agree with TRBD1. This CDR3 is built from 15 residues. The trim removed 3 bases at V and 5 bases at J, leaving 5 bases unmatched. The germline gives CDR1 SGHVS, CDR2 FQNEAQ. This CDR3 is CASSFGTGLHQPQHF. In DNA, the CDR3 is TGTGCCAGCAGCTTCGGGACAGGGCTTCATCAGCCCCAGCATTTT.

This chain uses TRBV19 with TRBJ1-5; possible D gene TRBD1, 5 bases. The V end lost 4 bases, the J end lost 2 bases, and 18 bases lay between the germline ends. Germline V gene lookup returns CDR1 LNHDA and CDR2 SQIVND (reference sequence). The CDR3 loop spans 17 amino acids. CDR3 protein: CASSNAREGIGNQPQHF. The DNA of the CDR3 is TGTGCCAGTAGTAATGCCAGGGAGGGTATAGGCAATCAGCCCCAGCATTTT. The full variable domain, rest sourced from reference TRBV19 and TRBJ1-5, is DGGITQSPKYLFRKEGQNVTLSCEQNLNHDAMYWYRQDPGQGLRLIYYSQIVNDFQKGDIAEGYSVSREKKESFPLTVTSAQKNPTAFYLCASSNAREGIGNQPQHFGDGTRLSIL.

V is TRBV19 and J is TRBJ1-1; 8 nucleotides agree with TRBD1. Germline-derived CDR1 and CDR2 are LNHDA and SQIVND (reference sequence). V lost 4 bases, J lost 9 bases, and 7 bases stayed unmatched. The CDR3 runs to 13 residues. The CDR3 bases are TGTGCCAGTAGTACGGTGGGGACAGGTAAAGCTTTCTTT. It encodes CASSTVGTGKAFF.

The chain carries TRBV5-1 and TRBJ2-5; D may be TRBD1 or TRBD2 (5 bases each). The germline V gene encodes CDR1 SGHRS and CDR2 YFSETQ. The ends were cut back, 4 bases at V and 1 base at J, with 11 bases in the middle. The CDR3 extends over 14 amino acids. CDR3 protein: CASSPKGPQETQYF. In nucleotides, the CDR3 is TGCGCCAGCAGCCCGAAGGGACCCCAAGAGACCCAGTACTTC.

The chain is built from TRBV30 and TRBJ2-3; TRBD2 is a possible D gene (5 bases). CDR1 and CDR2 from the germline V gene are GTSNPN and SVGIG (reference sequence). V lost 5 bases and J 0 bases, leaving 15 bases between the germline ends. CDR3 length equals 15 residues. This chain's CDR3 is CAWVPADTSTDTQYF. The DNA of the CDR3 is TGTGCCTGGGTCCCAGCGGATACTAGCACAGATACGCAGTATTTT.

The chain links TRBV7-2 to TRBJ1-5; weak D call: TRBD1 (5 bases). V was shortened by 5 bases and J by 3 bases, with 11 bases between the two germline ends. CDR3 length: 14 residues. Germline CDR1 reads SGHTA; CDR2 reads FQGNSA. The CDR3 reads CASSIRGSNQPQHF. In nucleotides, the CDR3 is TGTGCCAGCAGCATTAGGGGTTCCAATCAGCCCCAGCATTTT. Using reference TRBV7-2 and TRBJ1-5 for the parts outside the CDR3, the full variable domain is GAGVSQSPSNKVTEKGKDVELRCDPISGHTALYWYRQSLGQGLEFLIYFQGNSAPDKSGLPSDRFSAERTGGSVSTLTIQRTQQEDSAVYLCASSIRGSNQPQHFGDGTRLSIL.

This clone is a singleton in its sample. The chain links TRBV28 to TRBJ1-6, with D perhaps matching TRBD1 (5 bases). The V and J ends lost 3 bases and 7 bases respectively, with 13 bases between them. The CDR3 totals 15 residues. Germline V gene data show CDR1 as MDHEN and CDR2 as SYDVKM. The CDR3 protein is CASSLGQGGNSPLHF. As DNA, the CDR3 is TGTGCCAGCAGTTTGGGGCAGGGAGGGAATTCACCCCTCCACTTT.

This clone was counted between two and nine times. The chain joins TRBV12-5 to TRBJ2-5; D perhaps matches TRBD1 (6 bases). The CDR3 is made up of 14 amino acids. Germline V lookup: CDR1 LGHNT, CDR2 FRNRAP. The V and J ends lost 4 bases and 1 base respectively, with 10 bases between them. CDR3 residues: CASGSGTPQETQYF. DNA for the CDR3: TGTGCTAGTGGTTCCGGGACACCCCAAGAGACCCAGTACTTC.

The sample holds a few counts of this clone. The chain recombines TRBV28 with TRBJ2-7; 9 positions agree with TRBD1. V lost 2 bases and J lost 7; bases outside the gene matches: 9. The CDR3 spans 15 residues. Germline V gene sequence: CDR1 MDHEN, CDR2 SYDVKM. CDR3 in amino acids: CASSLTRTGAREQYF. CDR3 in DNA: TGTGCCAGCAGTTTAACGCGGACAGGGGCTCGGGAGCAGTACTTC.